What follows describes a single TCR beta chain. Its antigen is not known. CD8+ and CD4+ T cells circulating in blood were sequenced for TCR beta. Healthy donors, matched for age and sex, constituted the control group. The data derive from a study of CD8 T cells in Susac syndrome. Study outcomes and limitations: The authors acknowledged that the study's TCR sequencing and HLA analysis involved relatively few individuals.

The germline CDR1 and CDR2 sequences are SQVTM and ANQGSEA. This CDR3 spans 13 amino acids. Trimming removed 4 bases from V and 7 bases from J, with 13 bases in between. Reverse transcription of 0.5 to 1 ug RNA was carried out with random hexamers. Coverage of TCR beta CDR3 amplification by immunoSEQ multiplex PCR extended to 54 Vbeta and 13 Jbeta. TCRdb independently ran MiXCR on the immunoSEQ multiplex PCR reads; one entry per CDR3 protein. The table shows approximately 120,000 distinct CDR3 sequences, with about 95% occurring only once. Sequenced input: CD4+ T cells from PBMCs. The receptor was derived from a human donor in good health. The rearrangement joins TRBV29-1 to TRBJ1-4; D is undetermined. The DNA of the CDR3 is TGCAGCGTTGTTGCTGGGCCAGGTGAAAAACTGTTTTTT. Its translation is CSVVAGPGEKLFF.